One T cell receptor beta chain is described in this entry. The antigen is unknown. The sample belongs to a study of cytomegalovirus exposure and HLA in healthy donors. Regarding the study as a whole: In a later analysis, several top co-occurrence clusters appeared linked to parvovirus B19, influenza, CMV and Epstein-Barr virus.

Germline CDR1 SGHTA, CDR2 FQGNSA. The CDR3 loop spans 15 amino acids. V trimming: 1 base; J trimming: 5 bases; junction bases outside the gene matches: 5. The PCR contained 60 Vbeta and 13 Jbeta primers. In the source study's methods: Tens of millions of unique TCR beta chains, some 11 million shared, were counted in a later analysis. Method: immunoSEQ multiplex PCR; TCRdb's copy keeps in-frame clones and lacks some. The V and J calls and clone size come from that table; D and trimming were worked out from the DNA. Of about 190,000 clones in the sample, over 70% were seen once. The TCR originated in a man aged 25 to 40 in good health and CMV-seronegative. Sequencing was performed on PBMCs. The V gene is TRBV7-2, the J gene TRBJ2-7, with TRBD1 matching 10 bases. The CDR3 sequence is CASSLVGTGEDEQYF. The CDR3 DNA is TGTGCCAGCAGCTTAGTGGGGACAGGGGAGGACGAGCAGTACTTC.